At least ten counts were recorded for the clone carrying this T cell receptor beta chain. Its antigen remains unidentified. This sample stems from a study of prognosis after radiotherapy for stage I lung cancer. Genomic DNA provided the template from which TCR beta CDR3 was amplified by two-round multiplex PCR. The first round of PCR was done with primers that matched each TRBV and TRBJ gene. From the multiplex PCR reads, TCRdb called clonotypes with MiXCR, one entry per CDR3 protein. This sample has around 21,000 distinct CDR3 sequences, with roughly 47% found just once. The junction had 3 bases not matched to a gene; V was cut back by 1 base and J by 2 bases. Germline V gene sequence: CDR1 LGHNA, CDR2 YSLEER. The CDR3 covers 16 residues. Findings and caveats of the study: Counts of unique TCR clones fell following stereotactic body radiation therapy, median around 10,000 versus 6,900. Patients who went on to get distant metastases had lower Shannon entropy after stereotactic body radiation therapy.

Roughly 6.2 milliliters of peripheral blood were drawn at each of two time points. J is TRBJ2-3 and V is TRBV4-3; TRBD2 agrees at 10 bases. The sequences come from PBMCs, collected before or after stereotactic body radiation therapy (not recorded which). The sequence was collected from a donor at least 50 years old with non-small cell lung cancer. The CDR3 DNA reads as TGCGCCAGCAGCCAAGCCCTAGCGGGAGACACAGATACGCAGTATTTT. Its protein product is CASSQALAGDTDTQYF.